The 4 T cell receptor beta chains below all came from one sample that was sequenced in a study of CD4+ T cells in melanoma. Clones were sequenced by immunoSEQ multiplex PCR, and TCRdb holds only the in-frame ones, with some missing. In the table there are more than 90,000 clones, 92% of which are singletons. Sequenced: peripheral blood. The receptor source for this set is a human donor with melanoma.

This chain connects TRBV29-1 to TRBJ2-7; D not resolved. The CDR3 covers 18 residues. Germline V gene lookup returns CDR1 SQVTM and CDR2 ANQGSEA. The V end was cut by 4 bases, the J end by 0 bases, with 25 bases between. Here the CDR3 DNA reads TGCAGCGTTGGCCAGGTGAGCCTGGGATTCAATAGCTCCTACGAGCAGTACTTC. This sequence encodes CSVGQVSLGFNSSYEQYF.

The chain has TRBV19 and TRBJ2-2; D is unresolved. V was shortened by 4 bases and J by 1 base, with 10 bases between the two germline ends. This CDR3 is 15 amino acids long. CDR1 is LNHDA and CDR2 is SQIVND in the germline V gene (reference sequence). The CDR3 here is CASSKGKGNTGELFF. The CDR3 DNA follows: TGTGCCAGTAGTAAGGGAAAAGGGAACACCGGGGAGCTGTTTTTT.

The chain links TRBV19 to TRBJ1-1; D may be TRBD1 (6 bases). The germline gives CDR1 LNHDA, CDR2 SQIVND (reference sequence). This CDR3 region has 17 residues. Trimming stripped 8 bases from V and 7 bases from J, with 29 bases between. Written as DNA, the CDR3 is TGTGCCAGTCATAAGGGACGCAGGGGCGTCGACTTTAATGAAGCTTTCTTT. It encodes CASHKGRRGVDFNEAFF.

The rearrangement joins TRBV6-1 to TRBJ2-7; the D gene is possibly TRBD1 (5 bases). With 8 bases removed from V and 0 bases from J, the gap between germline ends came to 5 bases. CDR1 MNHNS and CDR2 SASEGT come from the germline V gene. This CDR3 has 11 amino acids. CDR3: CASDSSYEQYF. The CDR3 region has the DNA TGTGCCAGCGACAGCTCCTACGAGCAGTACTTC.